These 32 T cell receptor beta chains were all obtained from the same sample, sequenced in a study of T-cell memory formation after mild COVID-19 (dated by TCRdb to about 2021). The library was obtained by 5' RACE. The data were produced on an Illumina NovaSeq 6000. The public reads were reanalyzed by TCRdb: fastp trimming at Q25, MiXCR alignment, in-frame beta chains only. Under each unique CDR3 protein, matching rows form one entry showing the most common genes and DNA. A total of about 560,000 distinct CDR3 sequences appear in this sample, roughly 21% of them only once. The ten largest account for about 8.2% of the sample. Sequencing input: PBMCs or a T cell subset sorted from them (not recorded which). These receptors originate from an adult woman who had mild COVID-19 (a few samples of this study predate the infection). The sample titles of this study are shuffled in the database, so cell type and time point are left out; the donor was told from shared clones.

CDR3 sequence reads: CASSLGGSRKYF. The CDR3 nucleotides are TGTGCCAGCAGCTTAGGCGGCAGTCGGAAATATTTT. This chain connects TRBV7-3 to TRBJ2-3; D call uncertain. The CDR3 runs 12 residues. The V end lost 2 bases, the J end lost 15 bases, and 15 bases lay between the germline ends. Germline V lookup: CDR1 SGHTA, CDR2 FQGTGA. The variable domain in full, completed from reference TRBV7-3 and TRBJ2-3, reads GAGVSQTPSNKVTEKGKYVELRCDPISGHTALYWYRQSLGQGPEFLIYFQGTGAADDSGLPNDRFFAVRPEGSVSTLKIQRTERGDSAVYLCASSLGGSRKYFGPGTRLTVL.

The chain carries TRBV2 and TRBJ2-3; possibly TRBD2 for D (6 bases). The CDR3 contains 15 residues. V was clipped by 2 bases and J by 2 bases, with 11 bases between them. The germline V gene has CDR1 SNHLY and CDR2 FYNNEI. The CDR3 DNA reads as TGTGCCAGCAGTGAAATGGAGCGGGTCACAGATACGCAGTATTTT. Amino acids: CASSEMERVTDTQYF.

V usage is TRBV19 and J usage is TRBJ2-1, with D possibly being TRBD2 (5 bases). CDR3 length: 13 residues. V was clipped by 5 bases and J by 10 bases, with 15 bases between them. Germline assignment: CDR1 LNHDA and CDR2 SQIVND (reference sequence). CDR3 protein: CASSPGWTSEQFF. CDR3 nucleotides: TGTGCCAGTAGTCCCGGCTGGACTTCCGAGCAGTTCTTC.

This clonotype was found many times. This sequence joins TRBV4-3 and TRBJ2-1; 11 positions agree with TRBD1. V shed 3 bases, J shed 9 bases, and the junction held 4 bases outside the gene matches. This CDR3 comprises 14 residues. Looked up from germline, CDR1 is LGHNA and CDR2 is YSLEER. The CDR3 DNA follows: TGCGCCAGCAGCCACCGGACAGGGGGCGGTGAGCAGTTCTTC. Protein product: CASSHRTGGGEQFF.

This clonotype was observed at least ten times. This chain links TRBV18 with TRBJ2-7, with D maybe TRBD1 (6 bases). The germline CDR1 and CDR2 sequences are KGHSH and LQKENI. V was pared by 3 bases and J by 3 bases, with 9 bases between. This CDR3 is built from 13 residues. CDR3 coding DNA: TGTGCCAGCTCACCTGAACAGGGCTACGAGCAGTACTTC. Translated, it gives CASSPEQGYEQYF.

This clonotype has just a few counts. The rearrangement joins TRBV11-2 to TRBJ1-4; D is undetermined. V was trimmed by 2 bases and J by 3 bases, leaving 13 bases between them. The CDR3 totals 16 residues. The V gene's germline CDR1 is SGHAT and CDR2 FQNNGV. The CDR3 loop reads CASSLSFVPPNEKLFF. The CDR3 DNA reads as TGTGCCAGCAGCTTAAGTTTTGTTCCACCTAATGAAAAACTGTTTTTT. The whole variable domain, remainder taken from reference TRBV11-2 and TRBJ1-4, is EAGVAQSPRYKIIEKRQSVAFWCNPISGHATLYWYQQILGQGPKLLIQFQNNGVVDDSQLPKDRFSAERLKGVDSTLKIQPAKLEDSAVYLCASSLSFVPPNEKLFFGSGTQLSVL.

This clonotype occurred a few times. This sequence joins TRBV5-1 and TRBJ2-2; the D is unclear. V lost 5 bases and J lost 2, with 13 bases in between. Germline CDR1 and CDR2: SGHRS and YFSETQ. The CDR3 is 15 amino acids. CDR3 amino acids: CASSRTTDNTGELFF. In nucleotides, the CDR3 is TGCGCCAGCAGTAGAACTACGGATAACACCGGGGAGCTGTTTTTT. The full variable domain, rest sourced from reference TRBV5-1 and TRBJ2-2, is KAGVTQTPRYLIKTRGQQVTLSCSPISGHRSVSWYQQTPGQGLQFLFEYFSETQRNKGNFPGRFSGRQFSNSRSEMNVSTLELGDSALYLCASSRTTDNTGELFFGEGSRLTVL.

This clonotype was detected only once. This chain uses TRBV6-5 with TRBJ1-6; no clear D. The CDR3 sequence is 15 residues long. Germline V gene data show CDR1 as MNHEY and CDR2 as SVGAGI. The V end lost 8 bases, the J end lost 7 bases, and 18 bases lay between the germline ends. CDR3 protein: CASSPGGRVNSPLHF. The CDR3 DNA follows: TGTGCCAGCTCACCCGGAGGGAGGGTAAATTCACCCCTCCACTTT.

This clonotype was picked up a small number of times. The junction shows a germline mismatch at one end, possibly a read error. The CDR3 DNA is TGCAGCGTTGAAGAGGGACTTTCCTTC. Encoded protein: CSVEEGLSF. This rearrangement joins TRBV29-1 to TRBJ1-2; tentative D call: TRBD1 (5 bases). CDR1 SQVTM and CDR2 ANQGSEA come from the germline V gene. CDR3 size: 9 residues.

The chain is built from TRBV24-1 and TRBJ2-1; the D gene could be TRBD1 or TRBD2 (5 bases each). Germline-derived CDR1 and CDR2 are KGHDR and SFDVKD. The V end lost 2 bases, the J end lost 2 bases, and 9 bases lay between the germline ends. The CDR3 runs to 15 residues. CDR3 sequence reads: CATSDSGTAYNEQFF. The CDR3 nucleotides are TGTGCCACCAGTGATTCCGGGACGGCCTACAATGAGCAGTTCTTC.

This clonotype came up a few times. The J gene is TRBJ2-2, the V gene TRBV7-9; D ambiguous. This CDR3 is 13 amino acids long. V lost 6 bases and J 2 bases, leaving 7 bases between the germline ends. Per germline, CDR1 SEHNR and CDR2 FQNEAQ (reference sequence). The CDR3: CASSSENTGELFF. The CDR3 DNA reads TGTGCCAGCAGTTCAGAAAACACCGGGGAGCTGTTTTTT.

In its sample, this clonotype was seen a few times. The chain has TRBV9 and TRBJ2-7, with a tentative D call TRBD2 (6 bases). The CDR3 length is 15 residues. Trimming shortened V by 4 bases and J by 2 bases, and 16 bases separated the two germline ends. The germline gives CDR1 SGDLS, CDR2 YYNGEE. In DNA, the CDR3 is TGTGCCAGCAGCCCGGTCAGCGGGCATACCTACGAGCAGTACTTC. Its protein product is CASSPVSGHTYEQYF.

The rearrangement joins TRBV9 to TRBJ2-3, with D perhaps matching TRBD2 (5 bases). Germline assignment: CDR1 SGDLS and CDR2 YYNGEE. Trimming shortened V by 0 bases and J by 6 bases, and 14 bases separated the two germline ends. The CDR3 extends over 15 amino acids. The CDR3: CASSVESAGRDTQYF. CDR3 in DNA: TGTGCCAGCAGCGTAGAAAGCGCGGGCCGGGATACGCAGTATTTT.

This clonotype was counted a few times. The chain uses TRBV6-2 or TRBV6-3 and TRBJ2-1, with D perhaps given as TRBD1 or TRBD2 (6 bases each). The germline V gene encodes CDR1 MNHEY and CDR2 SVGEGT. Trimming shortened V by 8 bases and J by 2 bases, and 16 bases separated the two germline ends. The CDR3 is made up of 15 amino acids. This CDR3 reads CASDLGGGPYNEQFF. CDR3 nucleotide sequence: TGTGCCAGCGACTTAGGAGGGGGGCCCTACAATGAGCAGTTCTTC.

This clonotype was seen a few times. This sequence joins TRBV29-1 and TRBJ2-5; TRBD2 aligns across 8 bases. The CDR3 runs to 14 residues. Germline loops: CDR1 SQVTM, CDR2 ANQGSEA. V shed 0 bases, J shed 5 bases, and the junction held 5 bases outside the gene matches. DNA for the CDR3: TGCAGCGTTGAAGAAACGGGAGGGCCGGAGACCCAGTACTTC. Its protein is CSVEETGGPETQYF.

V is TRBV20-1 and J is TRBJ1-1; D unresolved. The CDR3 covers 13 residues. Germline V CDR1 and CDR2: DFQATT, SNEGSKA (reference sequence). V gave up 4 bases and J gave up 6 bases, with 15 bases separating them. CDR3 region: CSANPGGLAEAFF. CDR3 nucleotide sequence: TGCAGTGCTAATCCGGGAGGCCTTGCTGAAGCTTTCTTT.

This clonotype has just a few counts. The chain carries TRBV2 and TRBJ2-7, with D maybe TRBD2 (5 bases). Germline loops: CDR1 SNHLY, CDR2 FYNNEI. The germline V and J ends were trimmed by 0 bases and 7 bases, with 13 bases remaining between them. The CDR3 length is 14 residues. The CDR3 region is CASSEAERPGEQYF. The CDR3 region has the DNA TGTGCCAGCAGTGAAGCTGAGCGGCCGGGGGAGCAGTACTTC.

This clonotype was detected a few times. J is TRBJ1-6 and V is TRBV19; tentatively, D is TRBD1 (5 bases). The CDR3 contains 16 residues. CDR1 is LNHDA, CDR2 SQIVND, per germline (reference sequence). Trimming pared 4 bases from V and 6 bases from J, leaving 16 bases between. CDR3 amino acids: CASSTLGQVFNSPLHF. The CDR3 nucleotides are TGTGCCAGTAGTACCCTAGGACAAGTTTTTAATTCACCCCTCCACTTT. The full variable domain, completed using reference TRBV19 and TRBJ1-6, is DGGITQSPKYLFRKEGQNVTLSCEQNLNHDAMYWYRQDPGQGLRLIYYSQIVNDFQKGDIAEGYSVSREKKESFPLTVTSAQKNPTAFYLCASSTLGQVFNSPLHFGNGTRLTVT.

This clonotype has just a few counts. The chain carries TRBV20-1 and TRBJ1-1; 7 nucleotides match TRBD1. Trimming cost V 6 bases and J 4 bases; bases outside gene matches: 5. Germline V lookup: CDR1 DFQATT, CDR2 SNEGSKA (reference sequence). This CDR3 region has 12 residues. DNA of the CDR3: TGCAGTGCCTTGGACAGGCGCACTGAAGCTTTCTTT. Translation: CSALDRRTEAFF.

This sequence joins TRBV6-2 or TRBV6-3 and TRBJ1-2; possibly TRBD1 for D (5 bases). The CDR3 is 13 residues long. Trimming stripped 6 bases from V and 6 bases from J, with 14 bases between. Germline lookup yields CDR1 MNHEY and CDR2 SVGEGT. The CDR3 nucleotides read TGTGCCAGCAGACCCGGGACGGAGCATGGCTACACCTTC. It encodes CASRPGTEHGYTF.

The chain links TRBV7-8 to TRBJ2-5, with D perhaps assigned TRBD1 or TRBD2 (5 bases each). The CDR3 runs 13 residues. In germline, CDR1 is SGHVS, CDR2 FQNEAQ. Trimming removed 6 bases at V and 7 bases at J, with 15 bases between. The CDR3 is CASRTEGLVTQYF. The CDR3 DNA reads TGTGCCAGCAGAACAGAGGGGTTGGTGACCCAGTACTTC.

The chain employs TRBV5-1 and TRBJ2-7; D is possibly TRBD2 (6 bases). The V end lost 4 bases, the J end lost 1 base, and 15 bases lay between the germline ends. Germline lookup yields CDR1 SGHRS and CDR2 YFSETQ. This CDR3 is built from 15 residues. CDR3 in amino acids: CASSGGAQLSYEQYF. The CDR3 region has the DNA TGCGCCAGCAGCGGCGGGGCCCAACTGTCCTACGAGCAGTACTTC.

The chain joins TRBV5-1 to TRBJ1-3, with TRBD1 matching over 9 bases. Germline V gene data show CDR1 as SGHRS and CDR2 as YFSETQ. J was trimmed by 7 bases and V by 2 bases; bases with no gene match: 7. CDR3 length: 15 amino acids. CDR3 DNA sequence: TGCGCCAGCAGCTTTAAGGACAGGGGAACGAACACCATATATTTT. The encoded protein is CASSFKDRGTNTIYF.

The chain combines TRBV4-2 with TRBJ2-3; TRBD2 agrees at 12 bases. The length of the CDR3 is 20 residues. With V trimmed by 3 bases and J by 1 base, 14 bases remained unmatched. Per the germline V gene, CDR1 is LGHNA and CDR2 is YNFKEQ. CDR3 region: CASSHVNLAGGYRGTDTQYF. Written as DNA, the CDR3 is TGTGCCAGCAGCCATGTTAATCTAGCGGGAGGGTATAGGGGCACAGATACGCAGTATTTT.

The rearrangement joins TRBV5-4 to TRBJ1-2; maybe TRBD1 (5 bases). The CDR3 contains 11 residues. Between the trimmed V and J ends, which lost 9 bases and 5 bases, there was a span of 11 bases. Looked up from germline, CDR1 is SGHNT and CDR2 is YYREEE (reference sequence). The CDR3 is CATGRTYGYTF. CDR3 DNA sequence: TGTGCCACCGGACGGACATATGGCTACACCTTC.

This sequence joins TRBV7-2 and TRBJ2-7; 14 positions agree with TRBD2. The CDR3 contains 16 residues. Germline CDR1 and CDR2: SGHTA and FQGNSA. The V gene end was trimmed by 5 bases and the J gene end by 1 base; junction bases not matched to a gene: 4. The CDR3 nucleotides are TGTGCCAGCAGCCGACTAGCGGGGGGGCGTTCCTACGAGCAGTACTTC. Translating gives CASSRLAGGRSYEQYF. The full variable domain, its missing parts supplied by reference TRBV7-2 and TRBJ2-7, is GAGVSQSPSNKVTEKGKDVELRCDPISGHTALYWYRQSLGQGLEFLIYFQGNSAPDKSGLPSDRFSAERTGGSVSTLTIQRTQQEDSAVYLCASSRLAGGRSYEQYFGPGTRLTVT.

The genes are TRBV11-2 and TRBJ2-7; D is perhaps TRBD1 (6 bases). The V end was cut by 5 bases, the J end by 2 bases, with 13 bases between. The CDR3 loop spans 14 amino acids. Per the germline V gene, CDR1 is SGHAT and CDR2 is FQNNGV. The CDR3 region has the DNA TGTGCCAGCAGCCTAGGGACACCTACCTACGAGCAGTACTTC. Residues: CASSLGTPTYEQYF.

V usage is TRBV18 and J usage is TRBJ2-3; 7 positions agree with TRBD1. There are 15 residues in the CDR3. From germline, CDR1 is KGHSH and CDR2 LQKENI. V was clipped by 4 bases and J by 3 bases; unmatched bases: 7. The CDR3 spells CASSRRDRITDTQYF. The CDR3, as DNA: TGTGCCAGCTCACGCCGGGACAGAATAACAGATACGCAGTATTTT.

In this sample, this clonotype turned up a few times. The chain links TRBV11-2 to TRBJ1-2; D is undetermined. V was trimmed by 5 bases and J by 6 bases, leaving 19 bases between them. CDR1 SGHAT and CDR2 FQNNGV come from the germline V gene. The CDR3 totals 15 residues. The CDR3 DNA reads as TGTGCCAGCAGCCCTACGGACGGTGGAGCTAATGGCTACACCTTC. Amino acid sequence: CASSPTDGGANGYTF.

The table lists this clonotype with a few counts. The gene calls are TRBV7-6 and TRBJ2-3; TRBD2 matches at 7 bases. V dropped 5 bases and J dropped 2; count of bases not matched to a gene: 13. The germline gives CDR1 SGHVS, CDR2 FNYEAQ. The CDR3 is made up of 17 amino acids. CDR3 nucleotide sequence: TGTGCCAGCAGCCAACAATTCGTAGCGGGCTACACAGATACGCAGTATTTT. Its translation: CASSQQFVAGYTDTQYF.

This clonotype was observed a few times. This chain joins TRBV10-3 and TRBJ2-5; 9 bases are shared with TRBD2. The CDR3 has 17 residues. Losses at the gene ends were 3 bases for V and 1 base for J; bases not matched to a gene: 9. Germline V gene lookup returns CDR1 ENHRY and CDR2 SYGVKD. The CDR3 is CAISDLNRLAVQETQYF. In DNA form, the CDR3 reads TGTGCCATCAGTGACCTTAACAGACTAGCGGTCCAAGAGACCCAGTACTTC.

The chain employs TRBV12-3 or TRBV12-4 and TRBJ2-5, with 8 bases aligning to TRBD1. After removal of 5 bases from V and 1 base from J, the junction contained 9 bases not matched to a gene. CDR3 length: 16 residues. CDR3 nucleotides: TGTGCCAGCAGTAGAATGGGACAGGCGATCCAAGAGACCCAGTACTTC. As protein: CASSRMGQAIQETQYF.